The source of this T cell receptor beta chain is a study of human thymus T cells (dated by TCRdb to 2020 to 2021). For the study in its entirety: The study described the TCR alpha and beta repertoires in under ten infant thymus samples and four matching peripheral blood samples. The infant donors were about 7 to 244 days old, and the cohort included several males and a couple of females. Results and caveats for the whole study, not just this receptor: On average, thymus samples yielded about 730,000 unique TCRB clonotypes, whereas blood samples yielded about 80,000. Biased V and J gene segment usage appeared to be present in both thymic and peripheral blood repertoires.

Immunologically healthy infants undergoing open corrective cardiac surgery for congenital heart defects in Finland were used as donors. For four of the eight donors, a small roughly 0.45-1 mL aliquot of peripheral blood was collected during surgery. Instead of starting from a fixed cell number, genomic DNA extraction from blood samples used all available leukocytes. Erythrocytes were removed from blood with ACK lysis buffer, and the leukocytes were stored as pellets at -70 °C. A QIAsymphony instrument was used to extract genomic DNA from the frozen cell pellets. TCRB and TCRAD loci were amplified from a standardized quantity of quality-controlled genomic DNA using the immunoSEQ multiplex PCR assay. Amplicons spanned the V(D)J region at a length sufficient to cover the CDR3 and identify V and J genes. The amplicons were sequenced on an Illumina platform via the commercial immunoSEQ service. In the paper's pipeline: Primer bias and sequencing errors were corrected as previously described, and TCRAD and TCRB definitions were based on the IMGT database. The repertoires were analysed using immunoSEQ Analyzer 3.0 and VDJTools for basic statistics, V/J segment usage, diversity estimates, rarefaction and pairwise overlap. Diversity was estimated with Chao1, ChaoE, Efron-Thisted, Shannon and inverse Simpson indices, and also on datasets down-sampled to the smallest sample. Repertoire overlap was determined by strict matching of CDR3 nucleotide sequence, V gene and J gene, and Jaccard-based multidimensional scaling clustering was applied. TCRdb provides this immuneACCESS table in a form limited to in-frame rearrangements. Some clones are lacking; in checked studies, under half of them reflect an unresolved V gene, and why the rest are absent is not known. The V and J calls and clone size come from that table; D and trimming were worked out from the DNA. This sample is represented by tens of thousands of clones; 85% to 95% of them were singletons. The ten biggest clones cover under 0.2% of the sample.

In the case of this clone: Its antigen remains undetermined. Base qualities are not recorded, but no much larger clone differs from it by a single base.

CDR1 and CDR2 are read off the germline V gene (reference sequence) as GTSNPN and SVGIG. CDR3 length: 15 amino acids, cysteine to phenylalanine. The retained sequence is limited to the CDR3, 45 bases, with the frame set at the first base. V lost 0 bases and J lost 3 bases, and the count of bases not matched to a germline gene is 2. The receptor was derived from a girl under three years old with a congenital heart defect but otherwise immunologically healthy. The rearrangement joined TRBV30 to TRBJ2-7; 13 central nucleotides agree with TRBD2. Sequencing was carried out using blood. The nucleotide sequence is TGTGCCTGGAGTGTAAGACTAGCGGGAGGCTACGAGCAGTACTTC. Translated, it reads CAWSVRLAGGYEQYF.